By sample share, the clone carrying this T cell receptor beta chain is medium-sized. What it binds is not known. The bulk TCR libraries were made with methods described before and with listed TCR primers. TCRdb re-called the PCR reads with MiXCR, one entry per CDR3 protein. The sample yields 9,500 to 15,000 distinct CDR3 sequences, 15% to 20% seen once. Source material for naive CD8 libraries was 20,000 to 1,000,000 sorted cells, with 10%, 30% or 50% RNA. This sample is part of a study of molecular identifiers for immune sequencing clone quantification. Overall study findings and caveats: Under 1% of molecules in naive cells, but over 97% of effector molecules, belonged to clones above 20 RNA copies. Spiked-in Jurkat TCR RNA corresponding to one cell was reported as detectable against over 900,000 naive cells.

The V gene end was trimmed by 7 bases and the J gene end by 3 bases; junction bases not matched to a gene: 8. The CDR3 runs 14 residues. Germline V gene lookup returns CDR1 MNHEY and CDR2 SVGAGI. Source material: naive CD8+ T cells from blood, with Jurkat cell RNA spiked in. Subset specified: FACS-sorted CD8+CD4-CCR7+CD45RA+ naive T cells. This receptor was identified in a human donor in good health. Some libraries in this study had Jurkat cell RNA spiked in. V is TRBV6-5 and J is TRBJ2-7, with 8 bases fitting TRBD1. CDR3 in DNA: TGTGCCAGCACCCCTGGACAGGGAGACTACGAGCAGTACTTC. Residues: CASTPGQGDYEQYF.